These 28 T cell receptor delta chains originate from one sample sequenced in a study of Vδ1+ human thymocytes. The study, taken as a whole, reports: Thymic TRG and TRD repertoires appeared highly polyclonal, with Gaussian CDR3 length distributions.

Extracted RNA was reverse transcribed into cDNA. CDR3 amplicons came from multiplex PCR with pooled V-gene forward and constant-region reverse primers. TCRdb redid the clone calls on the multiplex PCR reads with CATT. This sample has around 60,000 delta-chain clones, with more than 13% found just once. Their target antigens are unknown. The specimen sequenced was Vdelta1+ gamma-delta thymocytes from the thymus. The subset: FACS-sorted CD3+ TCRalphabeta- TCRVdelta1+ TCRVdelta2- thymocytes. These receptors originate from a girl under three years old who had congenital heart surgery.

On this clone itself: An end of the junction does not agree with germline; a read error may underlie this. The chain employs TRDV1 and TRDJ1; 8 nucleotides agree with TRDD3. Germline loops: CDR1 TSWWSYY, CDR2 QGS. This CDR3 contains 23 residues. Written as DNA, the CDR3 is TGTGCTCTTGGGGAACCCCTCCTCTCCCTTACTGGGGGTCTCCCGTCGTACACCGATAAGCTCATCTTT. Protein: CALGEPLLSLTGGLPSYTDKLIF.

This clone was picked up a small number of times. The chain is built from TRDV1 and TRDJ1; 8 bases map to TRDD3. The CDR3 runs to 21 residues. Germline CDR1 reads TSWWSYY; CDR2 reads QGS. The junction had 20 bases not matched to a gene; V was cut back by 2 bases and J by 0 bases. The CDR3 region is CALGERGEEGYESQYTDKLIF. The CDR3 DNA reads TGTGCTCTTGGGGAAAGGGGGGAGGAGGGATACGAGTCCCAGTACACCGATAAACTCATCTTT.

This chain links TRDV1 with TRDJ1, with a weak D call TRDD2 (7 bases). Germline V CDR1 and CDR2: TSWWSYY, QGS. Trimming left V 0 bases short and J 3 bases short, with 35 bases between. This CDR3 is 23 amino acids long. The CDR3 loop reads CALGELLGFPTSSGGAGADKLIF. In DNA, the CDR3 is TGTGCTCTTGGGGAACTTTTGGGCTTTCCTACCAGTTCTGGAGGGGCTGGGGCCGATAAACTCATCTTT.

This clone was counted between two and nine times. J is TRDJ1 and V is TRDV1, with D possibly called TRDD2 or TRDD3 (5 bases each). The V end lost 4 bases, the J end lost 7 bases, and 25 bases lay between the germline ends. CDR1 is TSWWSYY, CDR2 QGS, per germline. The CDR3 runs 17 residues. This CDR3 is CALGGAYVAGRMTKLIF. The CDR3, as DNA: TGTGCTCTTGGGGGGGCCTACGTTGCTGGGAGAATGACTAAACTCATCTTT.

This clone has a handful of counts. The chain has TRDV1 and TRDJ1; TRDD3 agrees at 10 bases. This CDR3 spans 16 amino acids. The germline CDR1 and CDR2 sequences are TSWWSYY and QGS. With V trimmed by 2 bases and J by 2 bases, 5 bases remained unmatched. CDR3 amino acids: CALGEGGIRNTDKLIF. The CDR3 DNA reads TGTGCTCTTGGGGAAGGGGGGATACGCAATACCGATAAACTCATCTTT.

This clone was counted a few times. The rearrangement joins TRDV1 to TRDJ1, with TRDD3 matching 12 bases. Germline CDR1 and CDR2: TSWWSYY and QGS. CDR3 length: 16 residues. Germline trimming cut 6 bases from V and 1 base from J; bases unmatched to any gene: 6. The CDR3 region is CALGTYWGIPTDKLIF. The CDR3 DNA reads TGTGCTCTTGGAACGTACTGGGGGATACCCACCGATAAACTCATCTTT.

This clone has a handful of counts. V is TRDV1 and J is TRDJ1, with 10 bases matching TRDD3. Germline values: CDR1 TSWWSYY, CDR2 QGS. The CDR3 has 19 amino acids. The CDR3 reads CASWENIFSLLGDTDKLIF. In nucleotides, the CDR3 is TGTGCATCTTGGGAGAATATCTTCTCTTTACTGGGGGATACCGATAAACTCATCTTT.

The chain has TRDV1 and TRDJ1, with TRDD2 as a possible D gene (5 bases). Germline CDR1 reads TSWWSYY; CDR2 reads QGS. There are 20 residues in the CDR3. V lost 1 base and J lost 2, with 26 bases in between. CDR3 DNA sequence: TGTGCTCTTGGGGAACCTAAAAATCCTAAGATCAATGGTAGGACCGATAAACTCATCTTT. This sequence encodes CALGEPKNPKINGRTDKLIF.

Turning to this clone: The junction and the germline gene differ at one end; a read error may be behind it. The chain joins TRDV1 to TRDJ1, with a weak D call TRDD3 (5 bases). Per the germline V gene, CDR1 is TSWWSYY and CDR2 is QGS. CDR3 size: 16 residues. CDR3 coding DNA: TGTGCTCTTGAGGAACCACCCCTGGGCTACACCGATAAACTCATCTTT. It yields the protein CALEEPPLGYTDKLIF.

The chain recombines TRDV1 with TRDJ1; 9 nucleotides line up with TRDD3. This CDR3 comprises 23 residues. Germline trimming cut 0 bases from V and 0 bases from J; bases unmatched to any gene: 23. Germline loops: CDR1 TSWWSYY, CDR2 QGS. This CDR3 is CALGELVEGLGDYAPFYTDKLIF. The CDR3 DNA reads TGTGCTCTTGGGGAACTAGTAGAGGGACTGGGGGACTACGCGCCCTTTTACACCGATAAACTCATCTTT.

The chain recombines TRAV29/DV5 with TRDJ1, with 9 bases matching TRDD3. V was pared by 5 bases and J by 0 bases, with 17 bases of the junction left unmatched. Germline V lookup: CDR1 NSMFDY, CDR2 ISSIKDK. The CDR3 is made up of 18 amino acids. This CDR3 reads CAAYWGKHPPIYTDKLIF. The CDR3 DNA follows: TGTGCAGCCTACTGGGGGAAACACCCCCCCATTTACACCGATAAACTCATCTTT.

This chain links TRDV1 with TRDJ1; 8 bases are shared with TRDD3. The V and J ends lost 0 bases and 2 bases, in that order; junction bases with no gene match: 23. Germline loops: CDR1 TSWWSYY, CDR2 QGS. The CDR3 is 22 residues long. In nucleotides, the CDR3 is TGTGCTCTTGGGGAACTAGTCAGGCTAAGTCGGGGGATAAGAGGTGGGACCGATAAACTCATCTTT. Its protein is CALGELVRLSRGIRGGTDKLIF.

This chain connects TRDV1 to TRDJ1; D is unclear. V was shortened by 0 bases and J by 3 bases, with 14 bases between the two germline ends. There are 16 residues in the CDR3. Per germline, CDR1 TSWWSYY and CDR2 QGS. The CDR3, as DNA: TGTGCTCTTGGGGAACTCGTCATTCTTAATCCCGATAAACTCATCTTT. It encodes CALGELVILNPDKLIF.

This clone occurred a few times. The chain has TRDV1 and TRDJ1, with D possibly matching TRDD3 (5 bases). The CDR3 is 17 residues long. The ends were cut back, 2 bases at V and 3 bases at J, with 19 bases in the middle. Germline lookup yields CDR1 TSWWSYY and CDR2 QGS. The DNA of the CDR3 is TGTGCTCTTGGGGAATCCCAACCGGGGGGTACACCCGATAAACTCATCTTT. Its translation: CALGESQPGGTPDKLIF.

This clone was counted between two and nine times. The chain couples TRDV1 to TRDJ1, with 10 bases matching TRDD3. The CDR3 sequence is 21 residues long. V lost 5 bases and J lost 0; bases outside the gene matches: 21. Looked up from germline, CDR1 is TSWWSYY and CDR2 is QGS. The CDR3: CALGKIKRSYLGDRHTDKLIF. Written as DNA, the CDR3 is TGTGCTCTTGGGAAAATAAAACGCTCCTATCTGGGGGATAGGCACACCGATAAACTCATCTTT.

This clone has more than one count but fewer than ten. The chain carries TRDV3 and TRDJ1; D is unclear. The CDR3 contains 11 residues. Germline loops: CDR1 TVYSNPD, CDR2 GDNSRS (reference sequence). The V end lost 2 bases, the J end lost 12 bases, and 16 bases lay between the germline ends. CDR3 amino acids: CAFYPRRVVIF. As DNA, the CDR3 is TGTGCCTTTTATCCCCGGAGAGTAGTCATCTTT.

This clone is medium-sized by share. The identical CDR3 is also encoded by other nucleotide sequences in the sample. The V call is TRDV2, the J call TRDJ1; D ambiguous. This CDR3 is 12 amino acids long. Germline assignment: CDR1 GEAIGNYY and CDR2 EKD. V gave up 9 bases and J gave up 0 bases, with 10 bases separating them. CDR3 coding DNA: TGTGCCCCTGGTCCGTACACCGATAAACTCATCTTT. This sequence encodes CAPGPYTDKLIF.

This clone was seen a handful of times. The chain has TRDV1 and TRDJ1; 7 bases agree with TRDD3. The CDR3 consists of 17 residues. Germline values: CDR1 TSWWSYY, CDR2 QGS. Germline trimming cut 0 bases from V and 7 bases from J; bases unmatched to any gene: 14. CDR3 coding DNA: TGTGCTCTTGGGGAACTCAAACGTCCCCTTGGGGGACGTAAACTCATCTTT. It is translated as CALGELKRPLGGRKLIF.

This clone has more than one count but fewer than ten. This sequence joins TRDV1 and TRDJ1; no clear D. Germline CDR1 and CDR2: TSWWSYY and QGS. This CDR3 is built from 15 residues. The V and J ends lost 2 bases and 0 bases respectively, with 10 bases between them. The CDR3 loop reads CALGEFKGYTDKLIF. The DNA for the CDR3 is TGTGCTCTTGGGGAATTTAAGGGGTACACCGATAAACTCATCTTT.

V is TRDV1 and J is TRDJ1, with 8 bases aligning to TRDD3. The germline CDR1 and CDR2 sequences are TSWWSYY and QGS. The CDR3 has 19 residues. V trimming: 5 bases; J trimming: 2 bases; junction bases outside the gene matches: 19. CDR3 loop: CALGRIGGGDMRGTDKLIF. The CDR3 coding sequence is TGTGCTCTTGGGCGAATCGGGGGGGGGGATATGAGGGGGACCGATAAACTCATCTTT.

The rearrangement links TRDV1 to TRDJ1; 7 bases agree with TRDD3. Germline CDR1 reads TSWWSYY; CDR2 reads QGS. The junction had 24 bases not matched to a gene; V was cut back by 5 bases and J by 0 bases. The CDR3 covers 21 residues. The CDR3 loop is CALGRRFPGYWGPQDTDKLIF. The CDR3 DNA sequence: TGTGCTCTTGGGCGCCGATTTCCTGGGTACTGGGGACCTCAAGACACCGATAAACTCATCTTT.

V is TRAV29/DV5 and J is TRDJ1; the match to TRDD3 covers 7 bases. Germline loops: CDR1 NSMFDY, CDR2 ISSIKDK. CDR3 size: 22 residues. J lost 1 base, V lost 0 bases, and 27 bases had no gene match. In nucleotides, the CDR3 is TGTGCAGCAAGCGCCGCAGACAGGCCCAGAAAGGGGGATCTACCCCTCACCGATAAACTCATCTTT. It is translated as CAASAADRPRKGDLPLTDKLIF.

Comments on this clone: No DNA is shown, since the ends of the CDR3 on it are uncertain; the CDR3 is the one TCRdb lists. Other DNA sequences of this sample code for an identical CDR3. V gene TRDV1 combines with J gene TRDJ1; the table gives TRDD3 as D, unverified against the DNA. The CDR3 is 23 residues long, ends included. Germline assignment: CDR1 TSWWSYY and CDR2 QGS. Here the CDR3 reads CALGFLQYLWDWGIRRNTDKLIF.

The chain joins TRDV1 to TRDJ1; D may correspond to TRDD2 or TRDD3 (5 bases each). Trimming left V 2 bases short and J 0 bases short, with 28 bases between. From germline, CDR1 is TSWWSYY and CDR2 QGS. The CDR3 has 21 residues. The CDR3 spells CALGEGRLFHLYWKYTDKLIF. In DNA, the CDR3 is TGTGCTCTTGGGGAAGGGAGACTCTTCCACCTGTACTGGAAGTACACCGATAAACTCATCTTT.

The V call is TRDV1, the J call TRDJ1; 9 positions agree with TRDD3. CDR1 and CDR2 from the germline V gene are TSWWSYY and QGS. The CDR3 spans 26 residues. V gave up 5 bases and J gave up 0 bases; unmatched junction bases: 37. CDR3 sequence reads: CALGKAPSVLEGLYWGTPSYTDKLIF. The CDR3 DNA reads TGTGCTCTTGGGAAGGCCCCATCCGTTTTGGAGGGGCTCTACTGGGGGACACCGTCGTACACCGATAAACTCATCTTT.

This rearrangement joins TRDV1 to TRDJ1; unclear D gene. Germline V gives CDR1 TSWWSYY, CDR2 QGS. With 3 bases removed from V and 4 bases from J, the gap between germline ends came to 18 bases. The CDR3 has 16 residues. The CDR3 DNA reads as TGTGCTCTTGGGGACCCACATCTTCTCATAGACGATAAACTCATCTTT. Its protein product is CALGDPHLLIDDKLIF.

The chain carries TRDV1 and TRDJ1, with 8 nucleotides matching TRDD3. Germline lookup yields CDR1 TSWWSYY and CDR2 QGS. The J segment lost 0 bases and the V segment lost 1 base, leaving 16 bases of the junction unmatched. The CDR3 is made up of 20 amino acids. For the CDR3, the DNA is TGTGCTCTTGGGGAACGGGGCTACAAGACTGGGGGGGTGTACACCGATAAACTCATCTTT. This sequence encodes CALGERGYKTGGVYTDKLIF.

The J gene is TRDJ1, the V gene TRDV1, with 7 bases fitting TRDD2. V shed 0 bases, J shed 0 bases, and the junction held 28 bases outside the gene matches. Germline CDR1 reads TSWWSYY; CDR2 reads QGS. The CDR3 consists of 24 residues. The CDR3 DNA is TGTGCTCTTGGGGAACTAGGTCTTTTTCCTACTCCATGCGGTACCCACTCGAACACCGATAAACTCATCTTT. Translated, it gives CALGELGLFPTPCGTHSNTDKLIF.